The 15 T cell receptor beta chains presented below share a single source sample, sequenced in a study of CD4 and CD8 cells across lung adenocarcinoma regions (dated by TCRdb to 2016 to 2018). Libraries were built with PCR. The reads were generated on a HiSeq X Ten. Clones were called with MiXCR by TCRdb after fastp trimmed the public reads at Q25, and only in-frame beta chains were retained. A single entry per CDR3 protein holds the most common genes and DNA from its merged rows. This sample has 9,000 to 15,000 distinct CDR3 sequences in its table, and approximately 49% of those were observed once. The top ten constitute less than 40% of the sample. What was sequenced was CD8+ T cells from the center of a lung tumor. Interpreted using the paper, the cell subset or site label stands for: tumor center region. Receptor source: a female donor with lung adenocarcinoma. The CD4 and CD8 labels of this study may be unreliable.

The chain couples TRBV6-1 to TRBJ2-1, with unresolved D. Trimming took off 5 bases at V and 2 bases at J, with 10 bases between the two ends. Germline loops: CDR1 MNHNS, CDR2 SASEGT. The CDR3 loop spans 14 amino acids. CDR3 nucleotides: TGTGCCAGCAGTCTTGTCGGCCCCTACAATGAGCAGTTCTTC. Translated, it gives CASSLVGPYNEQFF.

The gene calls are TRBV6-1 and TRBJ2-5; maybe TRBD2 (6 bases). The J call could be wrong; TRBJ2-7 is a better fit for the DNA end. The CDR3 extends over 15 amino acids. CDR1 and CDR2 from the germline V gene are MNHNS and SASEGT. In nucleotides, the CDR3 is TGTGCCAGCAGTGAAGAGGTCGGGAGCTGGGACGAGCAGTACTTC. Its protein is CASSEEVGSWDEQYF.

On this clonotype: The missing conserved phenylalanine or tryptophan at the end of this CDR3 makes a read error likely. The DNA is left out, because the CDR3 cannot be placed on it with certainty; the CDR3 is given as TCRdb lists it. The gene calls are TRBV12-3 or TRBV12-4 and TRBJ2-1; the D call TRBD2 from the table was never checked on the DNA. Inclusive of both ends, the CDR3 amounts to 24 amino acids. CDR3 in amino acids: CAMVASLLPLAFAVEGATWRRLWP.

The CDR3: CASTRETQYF. The CDR3 DNA sequence: TGTGCCAGCACTCGGGAGACCCAGTACTTC. The gene calls are TRBV6-1 and TRBJ2-5; D is ambiguous. The CDR3 spans 10 residues. V lost 7 bases to trimming and J lost 5 bases, with 5 bases between them. The germline V gene encodes CDR1 MNHNS and CDR2 SASEGT.

The chain employs TRBV6-1 and TRBJ2-5, with 7 bases that match TRBD2. The J call may be in error: the DNA end matches TRBJ2-7 better. CDR1 is MNHNS and CDR2 is SASEGT in the germline V gene. The CDR3 runs 13 residues. CDR3 sequence (DNA): TGTGCCAGCAGGCTAGCGGAGGGATACGAGCAGTACTTC. Translation gives CASRLAEGYEQYF.

This clonotype was seen ten or more times. The chain combines TRBV7-6 with TRBJ1-6; TRBD1 might be the D (5 bases). Trimming took 8 bases from V and 4 from J, leaving 9 bases between them. CDR1 and CDR2 (germline): SGHVS, FNYEAQ. The CDR3 spans 13 residues. The CDR3 reads CASSTDYNSPLHF. In DNA form, the CDR3 reads TGTGCCAGCTCGACAGATTATAATTCACCCCTCCACTTT. The full variable domain, rest sourced from reference TRBV7-6 and TRBJ1-6, is GAGVSQSPRYKVTKRGQDVALRCDPISGHVSLYWYRQALGQGPEFLTYFNYEAQQDKSGLPNDRFSAERPEGSISTLTIQRTEQRDSAMYRCASSTDYNSPLHFGNGTRLTVT.

For this clonotype: The junction departs from germline at one end; a sequencing error may be responsible. The chain links TRBV6-1 to TRBJ2-2, with D perhaps TRBD1 (6 bases). Germline V gives CDR1 MNHNS, CDR2 SASEGT. This CDR3 has 14 amino acids. DNA for the CDR3: TGTGCCAGCAGTCAGGGAATTGGAGCAGGGGCGCTGTTTTTT. Encoded protein: CASSQGIGAGALFF.

This clonotype was observed a handful of times. The genes are TRBV4-1 and TRBJ2-5, with TRBD2 identical over 7 bases. Germline loops: CDR1 MGHRA, CDR2 YSYEKL. The CDR3 spans 16 residues. V lost 3 bases to trimming and J lost 3 bases; unmatched junction nucleotides: 10. The CDR3 DNA follows: TGCGCCAGCAGCCACGGGGACTACCGAATAGAAGAGACCCAGTACTTC. Protein product: CASSHGDYRIEETQYF.

This clonotype came up a few times. The rearrangement links TRBV6-1 to TRBJ2-5; the match to TRBD1 covers 11 bases. This CDR3 has 16 residues. The junction had 7 bases not matched to a gene; V was cut back by 2 bases and J by 5 bases. Germline values: CDR1 MNHNS, CDR2 SASEGT. DNA of the CDR3: TGTGCCAGCAGTGAAAATTGGGGACAGGGGGGCGAGACCCAGTACTTC. Translating it yields CASSENWGQGGETQYF.

The chain recombines TRBV6-1 with TRBJ2-1, with D perhaps matching TRBD2 (5 bases). The DNA end is a closer match to TRBJ2-7, so the J assignment may be wrong. CDR3 length: 13 residues. The germline gives CDR1 MNHNS, CDR2 SASEGT. CDR3 protein: CASETALASEQYF. The DNA of the CDR3 is TGTGCCAGCGAGACCGCCTTAGCGAGCGAGCAGTACTTC.

The J gene is TRBJ2-3, the V gene TRBV6-5, with a weak D call TRBD2 (5 bases). The germline V gene encodes CDR1 MNHEY and CDR2 SVGAGI. The CDR3 length is 16 residues. V lost 7 bases, J lost 11 bases, and 28 bases lay in between. CDR3 region: CASTFAEAVSTGKQYF. DNA for the CDR3: TGTGCCAGCACTTTCGCCGAGGCAGTGAGCACCGGGAAGCAGTATTTT.

This sequence joins TRBV30 and TRBJ2-7; D call uncertain. The V end was cut by 0 bases, the J end by 0 bases, with 9 bases between. There are 14 residues in the CDR3. The V gene's germline CDR1 is GTSNPN and CDR2 SVGIG (reference sequence). This CDR3 reads CAWSVHRSSYEQYF. The CDR3 DNA reads as TGTGCCTGGAGTGTACACCGTAGCTCCTACGAGCAGTACTTC.

This clonotype was seen a handful of times. This chain uses TRBV6-2 or TRBV6-3 with TRBJ2-1, with D possibly TRBD1 on 6 matching bases. The germline V gene encodes CDR1 MNHEY and CDR2 SVGEGT. V was pared by 6 bases and J by 4 bases, with 10 bases between. There are 13 residues in the CDR3. The CDR3 region has the DNA TGTGCCAGCAGCGTGGACAGATACAATGAGCAGTTCTTC. It translates to CASSVDRYNEQFF.

This clonotype has a count of ten or more. A much larger clone lies one base from this, so it may be a read error. The V call is TRBV6-1, the J call TRBJ2-5; D possibly corresponds to TRBD2 (6 bases). V gave up 8 bases and J gave up 1 base, with 8 bases separating them. Germline V lookup: CDR1 MNHNS, CDR2 SASEGT. There are 12 residues in the CDR3. The CDR3 here is CASGGTQETQYF. The CDR3 DNA is TGTGCCAGCGGGGGGACCCAAGAGACCCAGTACTTC.

This clonotype was seen a few times. CDR3 coding DNA: TGTGCCAGCAGCCAAGATCGAAAGACCCAGTACTTC. This codes for CASSQDRKTQYF. V is TRBV14 and J is TRBJ2-5; no definite D call. Trimming left V 0 bases short and J 6 bases short, with 5 bases between. Germline CDR1 and CDR2: SGHDN and FVKESK. This CDR3 is 12 amino acids long.